The 23 T cell receptor beta chains listed next were all sequenced from one sample in a study of CD8 T cells in ankylosing spondylitis. These receptors have no known antigen. TCRdb redid the calling of the 5' RACE reads with MiXCR, one entry per CDR3 protein. The data contain 220,000 or so distinct CDR3 sequences, approximately 16% of them singletons. Study-wide results and caveats: There was a TCR beta motif, made of several highly homologous variants, that appeared characteristic of ankylosing spondylitis blood.

The specimen was blood, either unsorted or a sorted T cell fraction (not recorded which). The receptors were sampled from a male donor with ankylosing spondylitis.

The chain carries TRBV7-9 and TRBJ1-3; D not resolved. The CDR3 is 14 amino acids. Trimming pared 1 base from V and 2 bases from J, leaving 6 bases between. Germline CDR1 and CDR2: SEHNR and FQNEAQ (reference sequence). The CDR3 protein is CASSLDGAGNTIYF. The CDR3 nucleotides are TGTGCCAGCAGCTTAGACGGGGCTGGAAACACCATATATTTT.

CDR3 sequence (DNA): TGTGCCAGCAGTGAAGTAGGAGCTAGCGACTCCTACAATGAGCAGTTCTTC. Translation gives CASSEVGASDSYNEQFF. V usage is TRBV2 and J usage is TRBJ2-1, with a tentative D call TRBD2 (6 bases). V was trimmed by 1 base and J by 0 bases, leaving 13 bases between them. Per germline, CDR1 SNHLY and CDR2 FYNNEI. The length of the CDR3 is 17 residues.

This chain joins TRBV3-1 and TRBJ1-1; D remains unclear. CDR3 length equals 14 residues. Trimming stripped 1 base from V and 4 bases from J, with 10 bases between. Per the germline V gene, CDR1 is LGHDT and CDR2 is YNNKEL (reference sequence). Written as DNA, the CDR3 is TGTGCCAGCAGCCAAGCAAGCCAAGGCACTGAAGCTTTCTTT. This gives the protein CASSQASQGTEAFF.

V usage is TRBV15 and J usage is TRBJ2-1; D possibly corresponds to TRBD1 (6 bases). CDR3 size: 18 residues. The ends were cut back, 1 base at V and 6 bases at J, with 22 bases in the middle. The germline V gene encodes CDR1 LNHNV and CDR2 YYDKDF (reference sequence). Here the CDR3 reads CATSRVVARGAPSNEQFF. The CDR3 DNA reads as TGTGCCACCAGCAGAGTGGTGGCCAGGGGAGCTCCCTCCAATGAGCAGTTCTTC.

The V and J genes are TRBV7-8 and TRBJ1-1; D is uncertain. Germline assignment: CDR1 SGHVS and CDR2 FQNEAQ. The CDR3 spans 15 residues. V lost 2 bases and J 0 bases, leaving 10 bases between the germline ends. The CDR3 protein is CASSLSLDLNTEAFF. DNA for the CDR3: TGTGCCAGCAGCTTATCCCTGGATTTGAACACTGAAGCTTTCTTT.

At least ten counts were recorded for this clonotype. The J gene is TRBJ1-1, the V gene TRBV12-3 or TRBV12-4; D is ambiguous. The length of the CDR3 is 14 residues. Trimming cost V 6 bases and J 0 bases, with 11 bases left between them. Written as DNA, the CDR3 is TGTGCCAGCAGGGCTGGCACTATGAACACTGAAGCTTTCTTT. Residues: CASRAGTMNTEAFF.

This chain joins TRBV29-1 and TRBJ1-1, with D unclear. Germline CDR1 is SQVTM and CDR2 is ANQGSEA. Deletions cut 2 bases from V and 5 bases from J, with 9 bases between. The CDR3 loop spans 12 amino acids. The CDR3 reads CSVEPVGTEAFF. CDR3 nucleotide sequence: TGCAGCGTTGAACCGGTTGGGACTGAAGCTTTCTTT.

The chain couples TRBV9 to TRBJ1-2; D gene uncertain. The V end was cut by 3 bases, the J end by 4 bases, with 13 bases between. This CDR3 contains 14 residues. Germline CDR1 reads SGDLS; CDR2 reads YYNGEE. In DNA, the CDR3 is TGTGCCAGCAGCGAATCCGGCGGAATCTATGGCTACACCTTC. Encoded protein: CASSESGGIYGYTF.

This clonotype was observed a few times. CDR3 sequence: CASSLRSGWGTDTQYF. The CDR3 DNA sequence: TGTGCCAGCAGCTTAAGATCGGGGTGGGGCACAGATACGCAGTATTTT. The chain combines TRBV7-3 with TRBJ2-3, with a tentative D call TRBD2 (5 bases). The CDR3 totals 16 residues. V dropped 1 base and J dropped 1 base, with 12 bases sitting between them. CDR1 is SGHTA and CDR2 is FQGTGA in the germline V gene.

J is TRBJ2-3 and V is TRBV4-1; weak D call: TRBD1 (5 bases). V shed 0 bases and J shed 7 bases, with 8 bases lying between them. CDR1 is MGHRA and CDR2 is YSYEKL in the germline V gene. This CDR3 is built from 13 residues. CDR3 sequence (DNA): TGCGCCAGCAGCCAAGATCCAGGGAATACGCAGTATTTT. Its protein is CASSQDPGNTQYF.

This chain joins TRBV29-1 and TRBJ2-2; no reliable D call. V was clipped by 3 bases and J by 1 base, with 6 bases between them. Germline values: CDR1 SQVTM, CDR2 ANQGSEA. The CDR3 is made up of 13 amino acids. CDR3 DNA sequence: TGCAGCGTTGAGAGCATGAACACCGGGGAGCTGTTTTTT. The encoded protein is CSVESMNTGELFF.

This CDR3 is CSARDRQGLYGYTF. In DNA, the CDR3 is TGCAGTGCTAGAGATCGTCAGGGCCTCTATGGCTACACCTTC. This chain uses TRBV20-1 with TRBJ1-2; D possibly corresponds to TRBD1 (5 bases). Germline V gene lookup returns CDR1 DFQATT and CDR2 SNEGSKA (reference sequence). The CDR3 totals 14 residues. V lost 0 bases, J lost 4 bases, and 12 bases lay in between.

The CDR3 bases are TGTGCCAGCAGTCCTACGACTAGCGGGAGTATTGAGCAGTTCTTC. Its protein product is CASSPTTSGSIEQFF. V is TRBV27 and J is TRBJ2-1; TRBD2 agrees at 12 bases. V dropped 5 bases and J dropped 9; count of bases not matched to a gene: 8. The CDR3 is made up of 15 amino acids. Per germline, CDR1 MNHEY and CDR2 SMNVEV (reference sequence).

V and J are TRBV2 and TRBJ1-5; D is undetermined. CDR1 and CDR2 from the germline V gene are SNHLY and FYNNEI. V was pared by 5 bases and J by 5 bases, with 7 bases between. The CDR3 has 12 amino acids. The CDR3 region has the DNA TGTGCCAGCAGTAGGGTGGATCAGCCCCAGCATTTT. Amino acids: CASSRVDQPQHF.

This rearrangement joins TRBV2 to TRBJ2-2; D is unresolved. V lost 3 bases to trimming and J lost 3 bases, with 8 bases between them. This CDR3 contains 14 residues. Germline-derived CDR1 and CDR2 are SNHLY and FYNNEI. CDR3 region: CASSDGFYTGELFF. The CDR3 region has the DNA TGTGCCAGCAGTGACGGATTTTACACCGGGGAGCTGTTTTTT. The complete variable domain, with remaining parts taken from reference TRBV2 and TRBJ2-2, reads EPEVTQTPSHQVTQMGQEVILRCVPISNHLYFYWYRQILGQKVEFLVSFYNNEISEKSEIFDDQFSVERPDGSNFTLKIRSTKLEDSAMYFCASSDGFYTGELFFGEGSRLTVL.

This clonotype was detected many times. The CDR3 reads CSVGGSEAFF. CDR3 DNA sequence: TGCAGCGTTGGGGGGAGTGAAGCTTTCTTT. The chain is built from TRBV29-1 and TRBJ1-1; D might be TRBD1 (5 bases). CDR3 length: 10 residues. V was shortened by 4 bases and J by 7 bases, with 7 bases between the two germline ends. The germline V gene has CDR1 SQVTM and CDR2 ANQGSEA.

Many counts were recorded for this clonotype. The chain joins TRBV5-1 to TRBJ2-1, with TRBD1 identical over 11 bases. The CDR3 spans 13 residues. Germline assignment: CDR1 SGHRS and CDR2 YFSETQ. Trimming removed 3 bases from V and 8 bases from J; junction bases left unmatched: 1. The CDR3 coding sequence is TGCGCCAGCAGCTGGACAGGGGGCGATGAGCAGTTCTTC. Its translation: CASSWTGGDEQFF. Filled out from reference TRBV5-1 and TRBJ2-1, the complete variable domain reads KAGVTQTPRYLIKTRGQQVTLSCSPISGHRSVSWYQQTPGQGLQFLFEYFSETQRNKGNFPGRFSGRQFSNSRSEMNVSTLELGDSALYLCASSWTGGDEQFFGPGTRLTVL.

The table lists this clonotype with a few counts. The chain links TRBV20-1 to TRBJ2-2; D gene ambiguous. The CDR3 runs to 12 residues. From germline, CDR1 is DFQATT and CDR2 SNEGSKA (reference sequence). V lost 1 base and J lost 3, with 3 bases in between. For the CDR3, the DNA is TGCAGTGCTAGAGTTGACACCGGGGAGCTGTTTTTT. This gives the protein CSARVDTGELFF.

This chain connects TRBV11-3 to TRBJ2-5; TRBD1 matches at 7 bases. The J segment lost 2 bases and the V segment lost 4 bases, leaving 7 bases of the junction unmatched. Germline V CDR1 and CDR2: SGHNT, YENEEA. The CDR3 has 15 residues. CDR3 DNA sequence: TGTGCCAGCAGCTCGGGACAGACGAATCAAGAGACCCAGTACTTC. Translated, it gives CASSSGQTNQETQYF.

The chain employs TRBV27 and TRBJ2-2; perhaps TRBD2 as D (6 bases). The CDR3 extends over 15 amino acids. Trimming pared 4 bases from V and 5 bases from J, leaving 14 bases between. Per the germline V gene, CDR1 is MNHEY and CDR2 is SMNVEV (reference sequence). The CDR3 DNA reads TGTGCCAGCAGTTACGGCGGGGCCCAGACCGGGGAGCTGTTTTTT. Translation gives CASSYGGAQTGELFF.

This clonotype has just a few counts. The rearrangement uses TRBV14 and TRBJ2-2; TRBD2 aligns across 7 bases. The CDR3 contains 17 residues. Germline loops: CDR1 SGHDN, CDR2 FVKESK. V was clipped by 2 bases and J by 6 bases; unmatched bases: 12. This CDR3 is CASSQIGAGVEAGELFF. CDR3 DNA sequence: TGTGCCAGCAGCCAAATCGGGGCGGGAGTGGAGGCCGGGGAGCTGTTTTTT.

This clonotype was seen a handful of times. This chain connects TRBV24-1 to TRBJ1-1; D is unresolved. The germline V gene encodes CDR1 KGHDR and CDR2 SFDVKD. The CDR3 is 18 amino acids. Trimming stripped 5 bases from V and 1 base from J, with 22 bases between. The DNA for the CDR3 is TGTGCCACCAGTGTCGGCAAAACCGGGCCAAAGGCGAACACTGAAGCTTTCTTT. Encoded protein: CATSVGKTGPKANTEAFF.

This clonotype was recorded many times. V is TRBV2 and J is TRBJ1-3; D ambiguous. CDR1 is SNHLY and CDR2 is FYNNEI in the germline V gene. The CDR3 runs 18 residues. The ends were cut back, 4 bases at V and 0 bases at J, with 19 bases in the middle. This CDR3 is CASSGSADLNNSGNTIYF. The CDR3 nucleotides read TGTGCCAGCAGTGGGTCAGCGGACCTCAACAACTCTGGAAACACCATATATTTT. The variable domain in full, completed from reference TRBV2 and TRBJ1-3, reads EPEVTQTPSHQVTQMGQEVILRCVPISNHLYFYWYRQILGQKVEFLVSFYNNEISEKSEIFDDQFSVERPDGSNFTLKIRSTKLEDSAMYFCASSGSADLNNSGNTIYFGEGSWLTVV.